This T cell receptor (beta chain) was sequenced for a study of post-analysis software for immune sequencing data. Study-wide context: The cohort encompassed relapsing-remitting, secondary progressive and progressive-relapsing multiple sclerosis disease courses.

V shed 0 bases and J shed 8 bases, with 31 bases lying between them. CDR1 and CDR2 from the germline V gene are DFQATT and SNEGSKA (reference sequence). The CDR3 length is 20 residues. Study observations and caveats: Roughly five TRBV segments appeared more often in patients than in controls, and TRBV5-6, TRBV5-1 and TRBV20-1 were among these. Comparison with controls showed significantly lower normalized Chao1 diversity in multiple sclerosis patients.

To note about this clonotype: Its specificity is not known.

Presence of unique molecular identifiers characterized the TCR beta cDNA libraries. TCRdb independently ran MiXCR on the PCR reads; one entry per CDR3 protein. Of roughly 200,000 distinct CDR3 sequences in the sample, roughly 28% were seen once. The chain recombines TRBV20-1 with TRBJ2-2; TRBD1 or TRBD2 may be the D gene (8 bases each). This clonotype was obtained from a girl younger than 18 with multiple sclerosis. The sample consisted of blood. The CDR3 protein is CSARDQGASGPAPLCGELFF. The CDR3 region has the DNA TGCAGTGCTAGAGATCAGGGGGCTAGCGGGCCCGCCCCCTTATGTGGGGAGCTGTTTTTT.